The 10 T cell receptor beta chains reported below all come from one sample, sequenced in a study of cytomegalovirus exposure and HLA in healthy donors. The PCR made use of 60 Vbeta and 13 Jbeta primers. Method: immunoSEQ multiplex PCR; TCRdb's copy keeps in-frame clones and lacks some. The repertoire holds hundreds of thousands of clones, with 77% as singletons. Sequenced sample: PBMCs. Receptors originate from a woman aged 60-70 years in good health and CMV-seropositive.

The table lists this clone with a few counts. J is TRBJ2-1 and V is TRBV30, with D possibly TRBD2 on 7 matching bases. CDR3 length: 14 residues. Germline V CDR1 and CDR2: GTSNPN, SVGIG (reference sequence). V dropped 1 base and J dropped 3 bases, with 10 bases sitting between them. CDR3 protein: CAWSEGGLYNEQFF. DNA for the CDR3: TGTGCCTGGAGTGAGGGGGGGCTCTACAATGAGCAGTTCTTC. Variable domain in full (rest from reference TRBV30 and TRBJ2-1): SQTIHQWPATLVQPVGSPLSLECTVEGTSNPNLYWYRQAAGRGLQLLFYSVGIGQISSEVPQNLSASRPQDRQFILSSKKLLLSDSGFYLCAWSEGGLYNEQFFGPGTRLTVL.

The chain employs TRBV28 and TRBJ2-6; no definite D call. CDR1 is MDHEN and CDR2 is SYDVKM in the germline V gene. Trimming shortened V by 6 bases and J by 0 bases, and 12 bases separated the two germline ends. The CDR3 totals 16 residues. This CDR3 is CASSYSGTSGANVLTF. The CDR3 DNA follows: TGTGCCAGCAGCTACTCCGGTACCTCTGGGGCCAACGTCCTGACTTTC. Complete variable domain (other parts from reference TRBV28 and TRBJ2-6): DVKVTQSSRYLVKRTGEKVFLECVQDMDHENMFWYRQDPGLGLRLIYFSYDVKMKEKGDIPEGYSVSREKKERFSLILESASTNQTSMYLCASSYSGTSGANVLTFGAGSRLTVL.

This rearrangement joins TRBV7-3 to TRBJ2-7; TRBD2 might be the D (7 bases). Between the trimmed V and J ends, which lost 1 base and 2 bases, there was a span of 12 bases. Per germline, CDR1 SGHTA and CDR2 FQGTGA. The CDR3 covers 15 residues. The CDR3 loop is CASSLSGGGAYEQYF. In DNA form, the CDR3 reads TGTGCCAGCAGCTTAAGCGGGGGCGGAGCCTACGAGCAGTACTTC.

About this clone: Germline is not matched at one junction end, which may reflect a read error. The chain carries TRBV7-9 and TRBJ1-2, with TRBD1 matching over 9 bases. This CDR3 region has 14 residues. Germline V gene data show CDR1 as SEHNR and CDR2 as FQNEAQ (reference sequence). CDR3 coding DNA: TGTTCCAGCACCCTGGGACAGGGTAACTATGGCTACACCTTC. The encoded protein is CSSTLGQGNYGYTF.

The gene calls are TRBV6-1 and TRBJ1-2, with 10 bases lining up with TRBD1. V lost 10 bases to trimming and J lost 8 bases; unmatched junction nucleotides: 16. In germline, CDR1 is MNHNS, CDR2 SASEGT. The CDR3 sequence is 15 residues long. The CDR3 DNA is TGTGCCACCCAAAGATTAGGACAGGGGGAGGGAGGCTACACCTTC. Residues: CATQRLGQGEGGYTF.

The chain has TRBV5-1 and TRBJ2-3, with D unresolved. From germline, CDR1 is SGHRS and CDR2 YFSETQ. The CDR3 contains 14 residues. The V and J ends lost 2 bases and 2 bases respectively, with 9 bases between them. As DNA, the CDR3 is TGCGCCAGCAGCTTCGAACAGTTCACAGATACGCAGTATTTT. Its protein product is CASSFEQFTDTQYF.

This chain connects TRBV5-4 to TRBJ2-5; D may be TRBD2 (6 bases). The end of the DNA aligns better with TRBJ2-7, so the J call may be wrong. The CDR3 sequence is 14 residues long. From germline, CDR1 is SGHNT and CDR2 YYREEE (reference sequence). The CDR3 sequence is CASTSAGSSYEQYF. The CDR3 DNA is TGTGCCAGCACCTCTGCGGGATCCTCCTACGAGCAGTACTTC.

This clone was seen only once. This chain uses TRBV27 with TRBJ2-3; tentative D call: TRBD1 (6 bases). The CDR3 is made up of 16 amino acids. Germline V gene lookup returns CDR1 MNHEY and CDR2 SMNVEV (reference sequence). Trimming cost V 6 bases and J 3 bases, with 19 bases left between them. CDR3 DNA sequence: TGTGCCAGCAGCACCATAAGCCACAGGGAAACAGATACGCAGTATTTT. Protein: CASSTISHRETDTQYF.

Concerning this clone itself: The sample has other DNA sequences that encode this CDR3 too. V is TRBV18 and J is TRBJ2-1; 15 bases align to TRBD2. The CDR3 totals 16 residues. Germline CDR1 is KGHSH and CDR2 is LQKENI. The J segment lost 6 bases and the V segment lost 0 bases, leaving 0 bases of the junction unmatched. The CDR3 loop reads CASSPPGLAGGNEQFF. In nucleotides, the CDR3 is TGTGCCAGCTCACCACCGGGACTAGCGGGAGGCAATGAGCAGTTCTTC. Looking up the rest from reference TRBV18 and TRBJ2-1 gives the full variable domain: NAGVMQNPRHLVRRRGQEARLRCSPMKGHSHVYWYRQLPEEGLKFMVYLQKENIIDESGMPKERFSAEFPKEGPSILRIQQVVRGDSAAYFCASSPPGLAGGNEQFFGPGTRLTVL.

The genes are TRBV4-1 and TRBJ2-3; 8 bases agree with TRBD2. This CDR3 has 18 residues. V lost 3 bases, J lost 5 bases, and 16 bases stayed unmatched. Looked up from germline, CDR1 is MGHRA and CDR2 is YSYEKL. The CDR3 protein is CASSQGPTGRGGIDTQYF. CDR3 coding DNA: TGCGCCAGCAGCCAGGGTCCGACCGGGAGGGGGGGCATAGATACGCAGTATTTT.